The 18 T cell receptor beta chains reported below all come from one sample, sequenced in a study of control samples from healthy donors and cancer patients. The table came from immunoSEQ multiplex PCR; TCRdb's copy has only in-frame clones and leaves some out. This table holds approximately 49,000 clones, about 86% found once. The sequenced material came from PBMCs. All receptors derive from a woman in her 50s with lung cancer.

The CDR3 DNA is TGTGCCAGCAGTGAAGCGGCAGGGTGGGCGGACTATGGCTACACCTTC. Amino acids: CASSEAAGWADYGYTF. The chain joins TRBV6-1 to TRBJ1-2; possible D gene TRBD1, 5 bases. CDR1 MNHNS and CDR2 SASEGT come from the germline V gene. V dropped 0 bases and J dropped 3 bases, with 14 bases sitting between them. The CDR3 contains 16 residues.

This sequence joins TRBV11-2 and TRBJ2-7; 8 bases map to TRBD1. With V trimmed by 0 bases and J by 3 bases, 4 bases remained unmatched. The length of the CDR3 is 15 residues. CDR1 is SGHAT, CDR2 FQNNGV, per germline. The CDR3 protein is CASSLEDRAIYEQYF. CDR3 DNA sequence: TGTGCCAGCAGCTTAGAGGACAGGGCGATCTACGAGCAGTACTTC.

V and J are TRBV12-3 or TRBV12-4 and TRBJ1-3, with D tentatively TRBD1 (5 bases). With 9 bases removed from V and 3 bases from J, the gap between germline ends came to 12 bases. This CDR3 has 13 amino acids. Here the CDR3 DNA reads TGTGCCAGTCGAGGGGATAATGGAAACACCATATATTTT. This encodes CASRGDNGNTIYF.

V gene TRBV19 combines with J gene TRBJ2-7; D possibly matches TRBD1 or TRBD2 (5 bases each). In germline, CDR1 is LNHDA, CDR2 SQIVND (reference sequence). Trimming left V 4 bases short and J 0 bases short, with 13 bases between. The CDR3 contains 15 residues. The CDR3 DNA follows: TGTGCCAGTAGTACTACCGGGACCGACTCCTACGAGCAGTACTTC. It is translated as CASSTTGTDSYEQYF.

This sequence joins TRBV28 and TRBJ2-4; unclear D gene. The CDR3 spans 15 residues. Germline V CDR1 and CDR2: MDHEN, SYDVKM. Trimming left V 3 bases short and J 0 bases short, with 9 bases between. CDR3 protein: CASSFTVIAKNIQYF. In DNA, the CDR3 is TGTGCCAGCAGTTTCACAGTTATAGCCAAAAACATTCAGTACTTC. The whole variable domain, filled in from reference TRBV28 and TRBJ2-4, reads DVKVTQSSRYLVKRTGEKVFLECVQDMDHENMFWYRQDPGLGLRLIYFSYDVKMKEKGDIPEGYSVSREKKERFSLILESASTNQTSMYLCASSFTVIAKNIQYFGAGTRLSVL.

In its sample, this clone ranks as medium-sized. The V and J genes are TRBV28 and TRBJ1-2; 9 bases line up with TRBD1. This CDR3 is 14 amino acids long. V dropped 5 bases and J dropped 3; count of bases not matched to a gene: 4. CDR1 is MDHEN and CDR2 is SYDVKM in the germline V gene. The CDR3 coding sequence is TGTGCCAGCAGTACGACAGGGGGTGACTATGGCTACACCTTC. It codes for CASSTTGGDYGYTF.

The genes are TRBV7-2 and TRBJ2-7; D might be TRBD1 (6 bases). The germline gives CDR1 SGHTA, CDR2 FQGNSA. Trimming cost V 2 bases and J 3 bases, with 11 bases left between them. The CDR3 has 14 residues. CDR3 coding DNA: TGTGCCAGCAGCTTAACAGGGTGGCGCTACGAGCAGTACTTC. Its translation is CASSLTGWRYEQYF.

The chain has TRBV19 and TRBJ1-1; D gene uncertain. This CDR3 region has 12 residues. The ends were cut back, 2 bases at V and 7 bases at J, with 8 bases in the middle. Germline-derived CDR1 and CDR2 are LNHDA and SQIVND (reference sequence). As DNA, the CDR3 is TGTGCCAGTAGTATAAGAACAGTTGAAGCTTTCTTT. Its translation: CASSIRTVEAFF.

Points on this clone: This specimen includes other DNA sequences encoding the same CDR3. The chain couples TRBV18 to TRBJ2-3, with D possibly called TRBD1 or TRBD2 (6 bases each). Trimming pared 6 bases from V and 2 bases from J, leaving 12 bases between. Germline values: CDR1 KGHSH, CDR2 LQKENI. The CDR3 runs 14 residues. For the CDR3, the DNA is TGTGCCAGCTCGCCCGGGGGCCCCACAGATACGCAGTATTTT. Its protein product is CASSPGGPTDTQYF.

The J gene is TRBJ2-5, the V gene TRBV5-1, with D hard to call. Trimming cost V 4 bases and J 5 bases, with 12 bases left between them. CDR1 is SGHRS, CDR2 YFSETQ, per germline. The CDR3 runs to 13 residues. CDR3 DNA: TGCGCCAGCAGCCCCGCTGGTATGGAGACCCAGTACTTC. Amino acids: CASSPAGMETQYF.

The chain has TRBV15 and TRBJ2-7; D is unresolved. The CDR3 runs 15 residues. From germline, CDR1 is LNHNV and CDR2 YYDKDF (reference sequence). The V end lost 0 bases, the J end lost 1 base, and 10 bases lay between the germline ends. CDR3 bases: TGTGCCACCAGCAGAGAGAGAGACGAATCCTACGAGCAGTACTTC. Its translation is CATSRERDESYEQYF.

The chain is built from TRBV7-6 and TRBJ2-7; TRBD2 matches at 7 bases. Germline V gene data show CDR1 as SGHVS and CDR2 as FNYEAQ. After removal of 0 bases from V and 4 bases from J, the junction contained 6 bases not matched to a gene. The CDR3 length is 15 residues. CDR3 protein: CASSLASTSAYEQYF. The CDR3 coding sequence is TGTGCCAGCAGCTTAGCTAGTACTAGCGCGTACGAGCAGTACTTC.

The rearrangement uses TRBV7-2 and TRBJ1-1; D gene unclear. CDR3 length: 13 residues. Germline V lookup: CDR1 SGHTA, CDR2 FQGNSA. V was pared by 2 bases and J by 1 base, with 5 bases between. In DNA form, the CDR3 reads TGTGCCAGCAGCTTATGGGGGAACACTGAAGCTTTCTTT. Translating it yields CASSLWGNTEAFF. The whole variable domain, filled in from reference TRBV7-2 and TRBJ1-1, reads GAGVSQSPSNKVTEKGKDVELRCDPISGHTALYWYRQSLGQGLEFLIYFQGNSAPDKSGLPSDRFSAERTGGSVSTLTIQRTQQEDSAVYLCASSLWGNTEAFFGQGTRLTVV.

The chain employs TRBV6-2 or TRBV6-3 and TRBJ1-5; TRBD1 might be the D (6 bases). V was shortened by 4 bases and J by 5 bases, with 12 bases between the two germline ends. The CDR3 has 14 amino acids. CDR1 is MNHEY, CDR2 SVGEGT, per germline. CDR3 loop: CASSSRGIYQPQHF. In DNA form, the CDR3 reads TGTGCCAGCAGTTCAAGGGGGATCTATCAGCCCCAGCATTTT.

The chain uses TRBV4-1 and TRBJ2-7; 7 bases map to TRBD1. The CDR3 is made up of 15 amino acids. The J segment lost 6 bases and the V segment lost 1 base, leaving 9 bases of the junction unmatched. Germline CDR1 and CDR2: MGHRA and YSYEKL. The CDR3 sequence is CASSQVETGFGEQYF. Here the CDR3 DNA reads TGCGCCAGCAGCCAAGTAGAGACAGGGTTCGGCGAGCAGTACTTC.

Written as DNA, the CDR3 is TGTGCCAGCAGCCCTACAGCGGGGGGGCCGCAAGAGACCCAGTACTTC. Amino acid sequence: CASSPTAGGPQETQYF. This chain connects TRBV7-3 to TRBJ2-5, with 10 bases fitting TRBD2. The CDR3 extends over 16 amino acids. V lost 5 bases to trimming and J lost 2 bases; unmatched junction nucleotides: 8. Germline CDR1 SGHTA, CDR2 FQGTGA.

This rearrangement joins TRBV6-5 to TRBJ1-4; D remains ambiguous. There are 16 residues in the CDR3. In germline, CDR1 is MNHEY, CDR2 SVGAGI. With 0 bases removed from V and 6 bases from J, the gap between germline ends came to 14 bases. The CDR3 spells CASSYSVRTTDEKLFF. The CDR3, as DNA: TGTGCCAGCAGTTACTCAGTCCGAACGACGGATGAAAAACTGTTTTTT.

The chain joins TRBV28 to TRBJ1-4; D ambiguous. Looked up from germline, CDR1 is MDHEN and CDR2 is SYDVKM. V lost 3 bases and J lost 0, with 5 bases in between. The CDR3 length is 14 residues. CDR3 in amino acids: CASSFRATNEKLFF. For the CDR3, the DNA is TGTGCCAGCAGTTTTAGGGCAACTAATGAAAAACTGTTTTTT.